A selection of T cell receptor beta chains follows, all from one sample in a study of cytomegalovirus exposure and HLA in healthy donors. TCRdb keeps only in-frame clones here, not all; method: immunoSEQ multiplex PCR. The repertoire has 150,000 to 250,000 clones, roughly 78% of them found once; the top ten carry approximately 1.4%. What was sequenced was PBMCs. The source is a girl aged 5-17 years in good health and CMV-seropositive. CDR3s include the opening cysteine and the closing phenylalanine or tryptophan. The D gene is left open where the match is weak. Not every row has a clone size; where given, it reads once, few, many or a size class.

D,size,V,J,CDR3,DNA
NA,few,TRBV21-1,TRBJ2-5,CASSKFIRARASGGAKETQYF,TGTGCCAGCAGCAAGTTCATTCGTGCGCGGGCTAGCGGGGGGGCCAAGGAGACCCAGTACTTC
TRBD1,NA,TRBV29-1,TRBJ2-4,CSVVTPGQGAGNIQYF,TGCAGCGTAGTTACCCCGGGACAGGGGGCTGGAAACATTCAGTACTTC
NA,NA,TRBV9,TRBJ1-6,CASGPRGSPLHF,TGTGCCAGCGGGCCTCGGGGTTCACCCCTCCACTTT
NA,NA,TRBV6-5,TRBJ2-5,CAAGTGVETQYF,TGTGCCGCCGGGACGGGGGTAGAGACCCAGTACTTC
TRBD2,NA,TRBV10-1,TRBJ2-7,CASRRLAGGYEQYF,TGCGCCAGCCGCAGACTAGCGGGGGGCTACGAGCAGTACTTC
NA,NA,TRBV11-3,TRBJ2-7,CASSLETGEGSYEQYF,TGTGCCAGCAGCTTAGAGACAGGGGAGGGTTCCTACGAGCAGTACTTC
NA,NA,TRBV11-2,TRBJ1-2,CASRSLRRESYYGYTF,TGTGCCAGCAGATCCCTTCGCAGGGAATCGTACTATGGCTACACCTTC
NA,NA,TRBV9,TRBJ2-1,CASSEGTSYNEQFF,TGTGCCAGCAGCGAGGGGACATCATACAATGAGCAGTTCTTC
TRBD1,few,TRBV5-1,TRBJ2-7,CASSLGGTGNEQYF,TGCGCCAGCAGCTTAGGGGGGACAGGAAACGAGCAGTACTTC
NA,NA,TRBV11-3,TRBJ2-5,CASSLGVGAGETQYF,TGTGCCAGCAGCTTAGGGGTGGGGGCGGGTGAGACCCAGTACTTC
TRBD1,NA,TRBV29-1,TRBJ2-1,CSGRTGSNEQFF,TGCAGCGGAAGGACAGGGTCCAATGAGCAGTTCTTC
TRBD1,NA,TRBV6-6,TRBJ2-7,CASSLGQVRSYEQYF,TGTGCCAGCAGCCTGGGACAGGTTCGATCCTACGAGCAGTACTTC
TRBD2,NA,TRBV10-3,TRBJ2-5,CAIGGTSGRETQYF,TGTGCCATCGGAGGGACTAGCGGGAGAGAGACCCAGTACTTC
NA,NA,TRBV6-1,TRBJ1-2,CASMEGAANYGYTF,TGTGCCAGCATGGAAGGGGCAGCTAACTATGGCTACACCTTC
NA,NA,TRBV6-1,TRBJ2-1,CASSEDFYNEQFF,TGTGCCAGCAGTGAGGACTTTTACAATGAGCAGTTCTTC
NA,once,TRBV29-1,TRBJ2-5,CSGRGIQVETQYF,TGCAGCGGACGGGGGATACAAGTGGAGACCCAGTACTTC
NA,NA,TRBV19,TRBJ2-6,CASNEGAGANVLTF,TGTGCCAGTAATGAAGGGGCTGGGGCCAACGTCCTGACTTTC
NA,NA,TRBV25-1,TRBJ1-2,CASSEPRGALLGYTF,TGTGCCAGCAGTGAACCCAGGGGCGCGTTGCTTGGCTACACCTTC
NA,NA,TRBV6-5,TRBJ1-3,CASRGDASSGNTIYF,TGTGCCAGCAGGGGAGACGCCAGCTCTGGAAACACCATATATTTT
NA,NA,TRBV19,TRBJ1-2,CASSQYGYTF,TGTGCCAGTAGTCAGTATGGCTACACCTTC
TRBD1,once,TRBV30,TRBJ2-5,CAWSNPTTGPLQETQYF,TGTGCCTGGAGTAACCCAACGACAGGGCCCCTCCAAGAGACCCAGTACTTC
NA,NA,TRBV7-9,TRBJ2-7,CASSPRGYEQYF,TGTGCCAGCAGCCCTCGAGGGTACGAGCAGTACTTC
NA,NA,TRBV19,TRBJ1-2,CASRRILVRDIGYGYTF,TGTGCCAGTCGCCGAATACTGGTACGGGACATAGGCTATGGCTACACCTTC
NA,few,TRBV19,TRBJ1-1,CASSAGWGTNFMNTEAFF,TGTGCCAGTAGCGCGGGATGGGGAACAAATTTCATGAACACTGAAGCTTTCTTT
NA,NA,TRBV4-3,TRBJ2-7,CASSQDQARADYEQYF,TGCGCCAGCAGCCAAGATCAGGCCAGGGCCGACTACGAGCAGTACTTC
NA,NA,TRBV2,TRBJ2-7,CASRNRDSSYEQYF,TGTGCCAGCAGGAACCGGGACTCCTCCTACGAGCAGTACTTC
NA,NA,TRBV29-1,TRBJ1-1,CSVEKGRRDTEAFF,TGCAGCGTTGAAAAGGGTAGGAGGGACACTGAAGCTTTCTTT
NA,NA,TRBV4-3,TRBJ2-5,CASSQDLRGGRETQYF,TGCGCCAGCAGCCAAGATTTGAGGGGGGGCCGAGAGACCCAGTACTTC
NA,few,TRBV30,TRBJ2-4,CAWSVARANIQYF,TGTGCCTGGAGTGTAGCCAGGGCAAACATTCAGTACTTC
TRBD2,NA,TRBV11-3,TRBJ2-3,CASSTGLAGTTQYF,TGTGCCAGCAGCACGGGACTAGCGGGGACAACGCAGTATTTT
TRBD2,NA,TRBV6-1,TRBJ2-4,CASRGGRNIQYF,TGTGCCAGCCGGGGGGGTCGGAACATTCAGTACTTC
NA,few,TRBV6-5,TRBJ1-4,CASGQGNEKLFF,TGTGCCAGCGGTCAGGGAAACGAAAAACTGTTTTTT
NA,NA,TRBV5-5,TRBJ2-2,CASSLGQDLLELFF,TGTGCCAGCAGCTTGGGACAGGATCTACTAGAGCTGTTTTTT
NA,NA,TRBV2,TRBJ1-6,CASSEDRGAGSSPLHF,TGTGCCAGCAGTGAGGATCGCGGGGCAGGGTCCTCACCCCTCCACTTT
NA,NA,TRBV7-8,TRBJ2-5,CASSLLQLRETQYF,TGTGCCAGCAGCTTACTCCAACTACGGGAGACCCAGTACTTC
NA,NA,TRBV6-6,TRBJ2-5,CASSPRQGTSQETQYF,TGTGCCAGCAGCCCCCGGCAGGGGACCTCTCAGGAGACCCAGTACTTC
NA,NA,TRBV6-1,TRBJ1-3,CATRQPLSGNTIYF,TGTGCCACCCGACAGCCTCTCTCTGGAAACACCATATATTTT
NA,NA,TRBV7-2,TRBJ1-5,CASSLRGTFQHF,TGTGCCAGCAGCTTACGGGGGACCTTCCAGCATTTT
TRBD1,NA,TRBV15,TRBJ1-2,CATSRPGTGLNGYPF,TGTGCCACCAGCAGACCCGGGACAGGGCTTAATGGCTACCCCTTC
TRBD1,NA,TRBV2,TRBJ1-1,CASSEMEGAVTEAFF,TGTGCCAGCAGTGAAATGGAGGGGGCGGTCACTGAAGCTTTCTTT
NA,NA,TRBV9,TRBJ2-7,CASSVGAGKSSYEQYF,TGTGCCAGCAGCGTAGGGGCAGGGAAAAGCTCCTACGAGCAGTACTTC
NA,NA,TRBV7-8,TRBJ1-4,CASRAAPATNEKLFF,TGTGCCAGCAGGGCGGCGCCGGCAACTAATGAAAAACTGTTTTTT
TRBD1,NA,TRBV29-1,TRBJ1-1,CSDGQDEAFF,TGCAGCGACGGACAGGATGAAGCTTTCTTT
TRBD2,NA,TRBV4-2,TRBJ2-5,CASSQDRDGGAYGETQYF,TGTGCCAGCAGCCAAGATCGGGACGGGGGGGCCTACGGAGAGACCCAGTACTTC
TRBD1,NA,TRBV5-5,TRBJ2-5,CASSTRQGKETQYF,TGTGCCAGCAGCACGAGACAGGGAAAAGAGACCCAGTACTTC
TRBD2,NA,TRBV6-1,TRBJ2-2,CASSQGLAGTTGELFF,TGTGCCAGCAGTCAAGGGCTAGCGGGGACCACCGGGGAGCTGTTTTTT
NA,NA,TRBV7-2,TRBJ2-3,CASSFGGGTDTQYF,TGTGCCAGCAGCTTTGGCGGGGGCACAGATACGCAGTATTTT
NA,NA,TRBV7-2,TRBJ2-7,CASSYLQGPYEQYF,TGTGCCAGCAGCTATCTACAGGGTCCCTACGAGCAGTACTTC
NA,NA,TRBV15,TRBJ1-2,CATSRDPKRRNEGYTF,TGTGCCACCAGCAGAGATCCCAAGAGGAGGAATGAGGGCTACACCTTC
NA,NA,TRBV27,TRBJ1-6,CASSFTGSPLHF,TGTGCCAGCAGTTTTACCGGTTCACCCCTCCACTTT
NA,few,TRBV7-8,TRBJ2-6,CASSFLSGANVLTF,TGTGCCAGCAGCTTTCTCTCTGGGGCCAACGTCCTGACTTTC
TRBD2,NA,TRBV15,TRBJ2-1,CATSREGGGAYNEQFF,TGTGCCACCAGCAGAGAAGGCGGGGGGGCCTACAATGAGCAGTTCTTC
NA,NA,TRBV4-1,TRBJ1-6,CASSQLPTELSYNSPLHF,TGCGCCAGCAGCCAGTTGCCGACAGAGTTGAGTTATAATTCACCCCTCCACTTT